This T cell receptor (beta chain) was sequenced in a study of blood T cells in healthy people across ages. At the level of the study: For every two T cells, template switching captured about one barcoded beta molecule. Study-wide results and limits: Whereas aged donors had fewer naive CD4+ cells, long-lived donors had more of them and higher diversity.

With respect to this clonotype: The antigen is unknown.

At least 5 micrograms of total RNA were extracted per sample. Trimming removed 2 bases from V and 12 bases from J, with 11 bases in between. The V gene's germline CDR1 is MDHEN and CDR2 SYDVKM. This CDR3 spans 12 amino acids. Alongside a J-beta primer mix, a sample-barcoded 5' primer served in a second PCR lasting about 7 to 11 cycles. TCRdb reprocessed the 5' RACE reads via MiXCR and lists one record per CDR3 protein. Of 720,000 or so distinct CDR3 sequences in the sample, roughly two fifths were seen once. This clonotype originated in an older man in good health. The genes are TRBV28 and TRBJ2-4, with D unclear. The specimen sequenced was blood. In DNA form, the CDR3 reads TGTGCCAGCAGTTTAGAAAGTACGTCTCAGTACTTC. Translating gives CASSLESTSQYF.